The following is a T cell receptor beta chain sequence with its context. Germline CDR1 reads ENHRY; CDR2 reads SYGVKD. The CDR3 consists of 11 residues. Losses at the gene ends were 9 bases for V and 9 bases for J; bases not matched to a gene: 5. The data belong to a study of blood T cell repertoires in COVID-19. Study details: Samples representing acute and convalescent COVID-19 were sourced from the United States, Italy and Spain. Sources were T cells, B-cell-depleted T cells, or PBMCs; the material itself was cDNA or gDNA.

The assay was immunoSEQ multiplex PCR, and TCRdb's table has in-frame clones only and misses some. The sample contains about 390,000 clones, around 87% of which appear only once. Sequenced input: peripheral blood. The chain carries TRBV10-3 and TRBJ2-1; 7 bases fit TRBD2. This clonotype originated in a woman aged 55-69 years with COVID-19, enrolled during active disease. The CDR3 here is CAMGGSGEQFF. The DNA for the CDR3 is TGTGCCATGGGGGGGAGTGGTGAGCAGTTCTTC.